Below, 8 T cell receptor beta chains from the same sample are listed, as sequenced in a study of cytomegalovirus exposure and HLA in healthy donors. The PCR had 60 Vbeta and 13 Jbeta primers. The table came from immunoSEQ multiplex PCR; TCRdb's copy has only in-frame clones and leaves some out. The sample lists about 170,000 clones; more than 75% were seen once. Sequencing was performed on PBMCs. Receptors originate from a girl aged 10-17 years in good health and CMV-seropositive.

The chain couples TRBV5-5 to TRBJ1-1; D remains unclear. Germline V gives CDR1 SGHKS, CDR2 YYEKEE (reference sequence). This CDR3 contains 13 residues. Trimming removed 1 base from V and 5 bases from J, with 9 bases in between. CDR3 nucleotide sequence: TGTGCCAGCAGCTTGTCCCCGGGGACTGAAGCTTTCTTT. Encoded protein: CASSLSPGTEAFF. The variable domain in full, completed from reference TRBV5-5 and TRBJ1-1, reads DAGVTQSPTHLIKTRGQQVTLRCSPISGHKSVSWYQQVLGQGPQFIFQYYEKEERGRGNFPDRFSARQFPNYSSELNVNALLLGDSALYLCASSLSPGTEAFFGQGTRLTVV.

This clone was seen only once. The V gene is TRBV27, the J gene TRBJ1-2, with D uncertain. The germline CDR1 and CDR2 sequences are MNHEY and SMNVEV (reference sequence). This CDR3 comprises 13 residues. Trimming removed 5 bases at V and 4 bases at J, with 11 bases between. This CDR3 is CASSPRSFYGYTF. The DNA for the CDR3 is TGTGCCAGCAGTCCGAGGTCATTCTATGGCTACACCTTC.

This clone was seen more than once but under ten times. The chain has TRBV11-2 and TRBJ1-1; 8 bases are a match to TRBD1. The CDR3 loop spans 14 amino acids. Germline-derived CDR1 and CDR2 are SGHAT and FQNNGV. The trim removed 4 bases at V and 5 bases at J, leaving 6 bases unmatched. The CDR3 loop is CASSSQTGGTEAFF. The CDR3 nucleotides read TGTGCCAGCAGCTCCCAAACAGGGGGAACTGAAGCTTTCTTT.

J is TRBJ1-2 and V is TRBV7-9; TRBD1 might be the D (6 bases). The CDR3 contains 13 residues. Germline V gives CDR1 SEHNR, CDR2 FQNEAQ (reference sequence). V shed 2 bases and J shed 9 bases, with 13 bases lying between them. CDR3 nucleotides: TGTGCCAGCAGCTTAACAGGGATAACTCGCTACACCTTC. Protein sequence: CASSLTGITRYTF.

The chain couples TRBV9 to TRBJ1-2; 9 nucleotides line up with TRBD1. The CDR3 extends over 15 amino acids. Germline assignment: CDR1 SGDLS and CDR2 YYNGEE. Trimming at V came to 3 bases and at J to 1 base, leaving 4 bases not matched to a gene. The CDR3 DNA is TGTGCCAGCAGCGCCGGGACAGGGCTTAACTATGGCTACACCTTC. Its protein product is CASSAGTGLNYGYTF.

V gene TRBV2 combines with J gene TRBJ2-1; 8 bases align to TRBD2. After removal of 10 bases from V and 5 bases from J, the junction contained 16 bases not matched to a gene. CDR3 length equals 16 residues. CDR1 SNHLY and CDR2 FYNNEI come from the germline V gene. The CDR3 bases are TGTGCCACCTCCCCCAACTTAGCGGGGACCGACAATGAGCAGTTCTTC. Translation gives CATSPNLAGTDNEQFF.

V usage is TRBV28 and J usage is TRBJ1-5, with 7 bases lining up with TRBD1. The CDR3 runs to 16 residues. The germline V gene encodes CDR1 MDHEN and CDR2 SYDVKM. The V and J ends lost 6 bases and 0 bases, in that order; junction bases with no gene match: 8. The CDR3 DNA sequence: TGTGCCAGCAGATCCACAGGGGATTATAGCAATCAGCCCCAGCATTTT. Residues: CASRSTGDYSNQPQHF.

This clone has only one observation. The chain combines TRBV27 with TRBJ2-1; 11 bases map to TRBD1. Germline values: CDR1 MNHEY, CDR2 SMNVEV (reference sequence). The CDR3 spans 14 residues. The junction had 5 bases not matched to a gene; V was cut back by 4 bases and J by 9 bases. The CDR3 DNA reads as TGTGCCAGCAGTTCGGGACAGGGGGGATCTGAGCAGTTCTTC. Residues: CASSSGQGGSEQFF.